The 26 T cell receptor beta chains in this list originate from one sample, sequenced in a study of blood T cell repertoires in COVID-19. Produced via immunoSEQ multiplex PCR; TCRdb's table is partial and in-frame only. This table holds roughly 220,000 clones, roughly 76% found once. The specimen sequenced was peripheral blood. The receptors stem from a woman of 80 years or more with COVID-19, enrolled during active disease.

This chain joins TRBV5-1 and TRBJ2-5; the D is unclear. Looked up from germline, CDR1 is SGHRS and CDR2 is YFSETQ. The length of the CDR3 is 13 residues. Trimming left V 0 bases short and J 5 bases short, with 8 bases between. The CDR3 nucleotides are TGCGCCAGCAGCTTGGCCTTCCCGGAGACCCAGTACTTC. Translating gives CASSLAFPETQYF.

This chain joins TRBV9 and TRBJ2-7; the D gene is possibly TRBD2 (6 bases). V gave up 3 bases and J gave up 0 bases, with 22 bases separating them. There are 18 residues in the CDR3. CDR1 SGDLS and CDR2 YYNGEE come from the germline V gene. The DNA of the CDR3 is TGTGCCAGCAGCGGGCCCGGCGGAGGAGGGCAGGTCTCCTACGAGCAGTACTTC. Its translation: CASSGPGGGGQVSYEQYF.

The rearrangement links TRBV6-5 to TRBJ1-2, with TRBD1 as a possible D gene (5 bases). Trimming shortened V by 5 bases and J by 4 bases, and 8 bases separated the two germline ends. Germline assignment: CDR1 MNHEY and CDR2 SVGAGI. The CDR3 totals 12 residues. In DNA form, the CDR3 reads TGTGCCAGCAGTATTAGGGGCTATGGCTACACCTTC. The encoded protein is CASSIRGYGYTF.

V usage is TRBV2 and J usage is TRBJ1-2, with D perhaps matching TRBD1 (5 bases). The V gene lost 7 bases and the J gene lost 8 bases, with 17 bases spanning the gap. Germline V gives CDR1 SNHLY, CDR2 FYNNEI. The CDR3 is made up of 13 amino acids. The CDR3 protein is CASIPGGVGGYTF. In nucleotides, the CDR3 is TGTGCCAGCATCCCGGGGGGGGTTGGCGGCTACACCTTC.

This rearrangement joins TRBV2 to TRBJ2-3; 15 nucleotides line up with TRBD2. The V segment lost 4 bases and the J segment 4 bases; nucleotides outside the gene matches: 3. CDR1 is SNHLY and CDR2 is FYNNEI in the germline V gene. This CDR3 has 16 amino acids. The CDR3 DNA sequence: TGTGCCAGCAGTGCCCGGACTAGCGGGGGGGCAGATACGCAGTATTTT. It specifies CASSARTSGGADTQYF.

This clone has just one count. This chain connects TRBV27 to TRBJ2-2; 7 positions match TRBD2. After removal of 3 bases from V and 4 bases from J, the junction contained 2 bases not matched to a gene. In germline, CDR1 is MNHEY, CDR2 SMNVEV (reference sequence). The CDR3 consists of 14 residues. CDR3 sequence reads: CASSFRGVTGELFF. The CDR3 nucleotides read TGTGCCAGCAGTTTTCGGGGGGTCACCGGGGAGCTGTTTTTT.

The chain has TRBV30 and TRBJ1-5; D not resolved. From germline, CDR1 is GTSNPN and CDR2 SVGIG (reference sequence). The V and J ends lost 2 bases and 4 bases respectively, with 9 bases between them. The length of the CDR3 is 13 residues. CDR3 protein: CAWSSQTNQPQHF. Written as DNA, the CDR3 is TGTGCCTGGAGTTCCCAGACAAATCAGCCCCAGCATTTT.

The sample holds one count of this clone. The rearrangement joins TRBV7-3 to TRBJ2-2; D may be TRBD2 (6 bases). The CDR3 runs 13 residues. The germline V gene encodes CDR1 SGHTA and CDR2 FQGTGA. Between the trimmed V and J ends, which lost 5 bases and 6 bases, there was a span of 10 bases. CDR3: CASSHGGSGELFF. The CDR3 DNA is TGTGCCAGCAGCCATGGGGGGTCCGGGGAGCTGTTTTTT.

This sequence joins TRBV4-1 and TRBJ1-6; 10 nucleotides line up with TRBD1. Germline V gives CDR1 MGHRA, CDR2 YSYEKL. V trimming: 0 bases; J trimming: 10 bases; junction bases outside the gene matches: 9. The CDR3 covers 17 residues. The CDR3 nucleotides read TGCGCCAGCAGCCAAGATCTTGGGGGGACAGGGGTCTCACCCCTCCACTTT. Translating gives CASSQDLGGTGVSPLHF.

The chain links TRBV10-1 to TRBJ2-3, with a tentative D call TRBD1 (6 bases). The CDR3 is made up of 13 amino acids. The ends were cut back, 6 bases at V and 1 base at J, with 8 bases in the middle. The V gene's germline CDR1 is WNHNN and CDR2 SYGVQD (reference sequence). The CDR3 DNA reads as TGCGCCAGCAGCCGGACAGGCACAGATACGCAGTATTTT. Amino acid sequence: CASSRTGTDTQYF.

The CDR3 sequence: CASSLQYSNQPQHF. The CDR3 DNA follows: TGTGCCAGCAGTTTACAGTATAGCAATCAGCCCCAGCATTTT. This sequence joins TRBV27 and TRBJ1-5; D remains ambiguous. V lost 2 bases and J lost 0, with 5 bases in between. The CDR3 has 14 amino acids. CDR1 MNHEY and CDR2 SMNVEV come from the germline V gene (reference sequence).

A single count supports this clone. This rearrangement joins TRBV4-2 to TRBJ1-2; 10 bases fit TRBD1. The V gene's germline CDR1 is LGHNA and CDR2 YNFKEQ. CDR3 length: 15 residues. J gave up 7 bases and V 0 bases, and 5 bases lay outside the gene matches. The CDR3 loop is CASSQETGGAGGYTF. CDR3 nucleotide sequence: TGTGCCAGCAGCCAAGAGACAGGGGGCGCGGGTGGCTACACCTTC.

The J gene is TRBJ2-2, the V gene TRBV27, with 7 bases lining up with TRBD1. Germline V gives CDR1 MNHEY, CDR2 SMNVEV (reference sequence). This CDR3 spans 16 amino acids. Trimming at V came to 4 bases and at J to 3 bases, leaving 8 bases not matched to a gene. In DNA, the CDR3 is TGTGCCAGCAGTTGGACTCAGACAGGGTACACCGGGGAGCTGTTTTTT. Translated, it gives CASSWTQTGYTGELFF.

The chain joins TRBV18 to TRBJ1-5; 7 bases agree with TRBD1. This CDR3 is 15 amino acids long. J was trimmed by 4 bases and V by 4 bases; bases with no gene match: 7. The germline gives CDR1 KGHSH, CDR2 LQKENI. The CDR3 region is CASSLGRGPNQPQHF. CDR3 DNA: TGTGCCAGCTCACTGGGAAGGGGGCCGAATCAGCCCCAGCATTTT.

The chain couples TRBV2 to TRBJ1-4, with 7 nucleotides matching TRBD1. Germline V CDR1 and CDR2: SNHLY, FYNNEI. The CDR3 has 13 residues. Trimming cost V 5 bases and J 7 bases; bases outside gene matches: 4. CDR3 amino acids: CASSRQGGEKLFF. CDR3 nucleotide sequence: TGTGCCAGCAGTAGACAGGGTGGTGAAAAACTGTTTTTT.

This chain connects TRBV4-1 to TRBJ1-2; 9 nucleotides match TRBD1. The CDR3 is 17 amino acids. V shed 4 bases and J 6 bases; nucleotides not matched to a gene: 15. Germline loops: CDR1 MGHRA, CDR2 YSYEKL. The CDR3 region is CASSPLPGQGNHNGYTF. The CDR3 coding sequence is TGCGCCAGCAGCCCCCTCCCGGGACAGGGTAATCACAATGGCTACACCTTC.

The chain uses TRBV5-1 and TRBJ1-2; the match to TRBD1 covers 7 bases. Germline values: CDR1 SGHRS, CDR2 YFSETQ. This CDR3 is 13 amino acids long. V shed 4 bases, J shed 4 bases, and the junction held 4 bases outside the gene matches. This CDR3 reads CASSEGQSYGYTF. The CDR3 DNA is TGCGCCAGCAGCGAGGGACAGAGCTATGGCTACACCTTC.

This chain joins TRBV5-6 and TRBJ1-2; D unresolved. The V gene lost 6 bases and the J gene lost 2 bases, with 11 bases spanning the gap. CDR1 is SGHDT, CDR2 YYEEEE, per germline. The CDR3 consists of 13 residues. The CDR3 spells CASTFTRNYGYTF. The CDR3 DNA reads as TGTGCCAGCACCTTTACGAGAAACTATGGCTACACCTTC.

V is TRBV2 and J is TRBJ2-3; TRBD1 matches 10 bases. Germline assignment: CDR1 SNHLY and CDR2 FYNNEI. The V gene end was trimmed by 4 bases and the J gene end by 2 bases; junction bases not matched to a gene: 3. This CDR3 spans 15 amino acids. CDR3 bases: TGTGCCAGCAGTGCGGGACAGGGGTTCACAGATACGCAGTATTTT. Amino acids: CASSAGQGFTDTQYF.

The V call is TRBV27, the J call TRBJ1-1; D perhaps matches TRBD1 (5 bases). CDR1 is MNHEY, CDR2 SMNVEV, per germline (reference sequence). The CDR3 runs 16 residues. The V end lost 2 bases, the J end lost 0 bases, and 13 bases lay between the germline ends. The CDR3 here is CASSLSFRALNTEAFF. CDR3 DNA sequence: TGTGCCAGCAGTTTAAGTTTCAGGGCCCTGAACACTGAAGCTTTCTTT.

The chain carries TRBV6-5 and TRBJ2-1; 8 bases are a match to TRBD1. Germline loops: CDR1 MNHEY, CDR2 SVGAGI. Germline trimming cut 0 bases from V and 8 bases from J; bases unmatched to any gene: 3. The CDR3 is 14 residues long. The CDR3 nucleotides are TGTGCCAGCAGTTACTCTACAGGGGGGTATGAGCAGTTCTTC. Amino acids: CASSYSTGGYEQFF.

V and J are TRBV6-5 and TRBJ1-4; D may be TRBD1 (6 bases). Germline assignment: CDR1 MNHEY and CDR2 SVGAGI. Trimming took 6 bases from V and 8 from J, leaving 19 bases between them. This CDR3 has 15 amino acids. CDR3 DNA sequence: TGTGCCAGCAGGGCCGGGACACTGGGAGGGGAAAAACTGTTTTTT. As protein: CASRAGTLGGEKLFF.

CDR3 nucleotides: TGTGCCAGCAGTGAATATTCATACGGCACTGAAGCTTTCTTT. It is translated as CASSEYSYGTEAFF. V is TRBV6-1 and J is TRBJ1-1; D ambiguous. The ends were cut back, 2 bases at V and 4 bases at J, with 11 bases in the middle. Germline V gene sequence: CDR1 MNHNS, CDR2 SASEGT. This CDR3 contains 14 residues.

This sequence joins TRBV29-1 and TRBJ2-7; TRBD2 aligns across 11 bases. Germline V gene lookup returns CDR1 SQVTM and CDR2 ANQGSEA. CDR3 length equals 15 residues. The V gene end was trimmed by 4 bases and the J gene end by 2 bases; junction bases not matched to a gene: 7. Here the CDR3 DNA reads TGCAGCGTTGCCTTGGGACTAGCGGATGCCTACGAGCAGTACTTC. Residues: CSVALGLADAYEQYF.

This chain uses TRBV11-2 with TRBJ2-3, with D possibly being TRBD2 (5 bases). The CDR3 has 18 residues. In germline, CDR1 is SGHAT, CDR2 FQNNGV. Between the trimmed V and J ends, which lost 5 bases and 4 bases, there was a span of 25 bases. The CDR3 sequence: CASSPTPRRVARADTQYF. The CDR3 DNA reads TGTGCCAGCAGCCCCACCCCCCGCCGGGTAGCGAGGGCAGATACGCAGTATTTT.

The genes are TRBV10-2 and TRBJ1-4; tentatively, D is TRBD1 (5 bases). V was pared by 6 bases and J by 1 base, with 18 bases between. The CDR3 covers 17 residues. Per the germline V gene, CDR1 is WSHSY and CDR2 is SAAADI. The CDR3 here is CASSALSKGLTNEKLFF. In nucleotides, the CDR3 is TGCGCCAGCAGCGCGCTTAGTAAGGGGCTAACTAATGAAAAACTGTTTTTT.